The rows below give T cell receptor beta chains drawn from one sample of a study of cytomegalovirus exposure and HLA in healthy donors. Some clones are missing from TCRdb's copy, which holds only in-frame ones; the method was immunoSEQ multiplex PCR. In the table there are under 150,000 clones, 72% of which are singletons. The sequencing input was PBMCs. The receptors were sampled from a man aged 40-49 years in good health and CMV-seronegative. CDR3s include the opening cysteine and the closing phenylalanine or tryptophan. The order of the fields is V gene, clone size, J gene, CDR3 protein. Size tells how often a clone was seen (once, few, many) or the class of an expanded clone, and some rows leave it out.

v_call: TRBV6-1; clone_size: -; j_call: TRBJ2-3; cdr3_aa: CASSGGPGTDTQYF
v_call: TRBV5-4; clone_size: -; j_call: TRBJ2-3; cdr3_aa: CASSYLSGTGITDTQYF
v_call: TRBV9; clone_size: -; j_call: TRBJ2-2; cdr3_aa: CASSRANTGELFF
v_call: TRBV10-3; clone_size: -; j_call: TRBJ1-1; cdr3_aa: CAISESEGTAFF
v_call: TRBV7-2; clone_size: -; j_call: TRBJ2-7; cdr3_aa: CASSPLGGLVLLEQYF
v_call: TRBV10-3; clone_size: -; j_call: TRBJ1-1; cdr3_aa: CAIRVRESDTEAFF
v_call: TRBV5-1; clone_size: -; j_call: TRBJ2-2; cdr3_aa: CASSLVRGSNTGELFF
v_call: TRBV28; clone_size: -; j_call: TRBJ1-2; cdr3_aa: CASEPVGQGGDYGYTF
v_call: TRBV2; clone_size: once; j_call: TRBJ2-5; cdr3_aa: CASSGQGGETQYF
v_call: TRBV4-1; clone_size: -; j_call: TRBJ2-7; cdr3_aa: CASSQDWYEEQYF
v_call: TRBV9; clone_size: few; j_call: TRBJ1-4; cdr3_aa: CASSVGAREGAREKLFF
v_call: TRBV18; clone_size: -; j_call: TRBJ1-1; cdr3_aa: CASSPPGTGGNTEAFF
v_call: TRBV5-4; clone_size: -; j_call: TRBJ1-6; cdr3_aa: CASSLGRESYNSPLHF
v_call: TRBV4-3; clone_size: once; j_call: TRBJ2-1; cdr3_aa: CASSQDTGLAGVGEQFF
v_call: TRBV4-2; clone_size: medium-sized; j_call: TRBJ2-1; cdr3_aa: CASSSSEGTSDEQFF
v_call: TRBV7-9; clone_size: -; j_call: TRBJ1-5; cdr3_aa: CASSPDGLDQPQNF
v_call: TRBV14; clone_size: -; j_call: TRBJ2-5; cdr3_aa: CASSQGLHALETQYF
v_call: TRBV5-4; clone_size: -; j_call: TRBJ1-1; cdr3_aa: CASSLETGLNTEAFF
v_call: TRBV6-5; clone_size: -; j_call: TRBJ2-1; cdr3_aa: CASSRLASSEQFF
v_call: TRBV5-1; clone_size: -; j_call: TRBJ1-2; cdr3_aa: CASSSHTANYGYTF